Below, one TCR beta chain is given with its context. The data belong to a study of blood T cell repertoires in COVID-19. The data were produced by immunoSEQ multiplex PCR, yet TCRdb's version contains in-frame clones alone and is incomplete. Of about 200,000 clones listed, approximately 85% are singletons. J gave up 2 bases and V 0 bases, and 11 bases lay outside the gene matches. CDR3 length: 19 amino acids. Germline loops: CDR1 LNHNV, CDR2 YYDKDF (reference sequence). Sequenced input: peripheral blood. The chain combines TRBV15 with TRBJ2-5; TRBD2 aligns across 11 bases. This TCR derives from a woman in her 70s with COVID-19, enrolled during active disease. CDR3 protein: CATSRDPGGSGGAQETQYF. The CDR3, as DNA: TGTGCCACCAGCAGAGACCCCGGGGGTAGCGGGGGGGCTCAAGAGACCCAGTACTTC.